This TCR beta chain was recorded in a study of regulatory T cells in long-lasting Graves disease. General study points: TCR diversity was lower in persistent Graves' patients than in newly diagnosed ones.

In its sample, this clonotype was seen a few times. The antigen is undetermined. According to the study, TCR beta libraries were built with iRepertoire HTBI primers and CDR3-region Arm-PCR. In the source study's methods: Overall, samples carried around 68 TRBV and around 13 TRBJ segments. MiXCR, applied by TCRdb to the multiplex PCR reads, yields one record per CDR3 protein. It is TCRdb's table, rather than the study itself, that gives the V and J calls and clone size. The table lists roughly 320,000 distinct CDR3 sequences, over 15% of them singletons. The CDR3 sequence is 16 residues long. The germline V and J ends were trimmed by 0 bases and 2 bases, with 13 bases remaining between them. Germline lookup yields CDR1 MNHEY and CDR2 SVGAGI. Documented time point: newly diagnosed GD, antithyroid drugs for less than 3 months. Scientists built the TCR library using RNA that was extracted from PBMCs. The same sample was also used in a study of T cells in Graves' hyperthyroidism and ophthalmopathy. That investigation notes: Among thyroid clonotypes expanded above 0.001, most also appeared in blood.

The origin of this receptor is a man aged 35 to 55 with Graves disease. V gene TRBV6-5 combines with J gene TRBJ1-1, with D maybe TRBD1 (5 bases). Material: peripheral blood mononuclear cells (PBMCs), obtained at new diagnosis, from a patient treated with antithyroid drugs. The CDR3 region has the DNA TGTGCCAGCAGTTACTCGAGGCAGGGCAAAAACACTGAAGCTTTCTTT. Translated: CASSYSRQGKNTEAFF.